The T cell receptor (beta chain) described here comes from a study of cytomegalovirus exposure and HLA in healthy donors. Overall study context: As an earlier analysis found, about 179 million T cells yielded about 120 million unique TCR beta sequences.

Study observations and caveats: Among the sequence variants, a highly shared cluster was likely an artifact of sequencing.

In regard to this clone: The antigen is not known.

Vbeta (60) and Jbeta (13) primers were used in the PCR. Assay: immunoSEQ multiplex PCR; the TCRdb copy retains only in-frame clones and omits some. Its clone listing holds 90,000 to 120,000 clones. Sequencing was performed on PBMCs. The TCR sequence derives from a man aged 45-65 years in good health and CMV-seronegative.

CDR3 residues: CAISDRRGRSSYEQYF. The DNA of the CDR3 is TGTGCCATCAGTGACAGGAGGGGGCGAAGCTCCTACGAGCAGTACTTC. The V and J genes are TRBV10-3 and TRBJ2-7; a weak D match, TRBD1 (7 bases). In germline, CDR1 is ENHRY, CDR2 SYGVKD. This CDR3 has 16 residues. V gave up 3 bases and J gave up 0 bases, with 15 bases separating them.